Listed here are 18 T cell receptor beta chains from one sample, sequenced in a study of metastatic and nonmetastatic thyroid tumors. Treatment of any kind had been given to no patient before thyroid surgery. TCRdb re-analyzed the PCR reads using MiXCR. The profile covers 25,000 to 30,000 clones, with 15% to 20% appearing a single time and around 5% taken by the ten largest. Sequenced: blood. Source of these receptors: a female donor with papillary thyroid cancer or a benign thyroid nodule (not recorded which). Some clones in this sample may be carry-over from other donors' samples.

Comments on this clone: A much larger clone differs from this one at a single base, so this may be a read error. The chain combines TRBV18 with TRBJ1-6; D uncertain. The CDR3 extends over 16 amino acids. Germline V gene sequence: CDR1 KGHSH, CDR2 LQKENI. CDR3: CASSLAVSSYNSPPHF. In DNA, the CDR3 is TGTGCCAGCTCACTGGCTGTAAGCTCCTATAATTCACCCCCCCACTTT.

Concerning this clone itself: A much larger clone is a single base away; this may be a read error. V gene TRBV5-6 combines with J gene TRBJ2-1; the D is unclear. The CDR3 spans 13 residues. Germline V gene lookup returns CDR1 SGHDT and CDR2 YYEEEE. As DNA, the CDR3 is TGTGCCAGCAGCCCGGATAGCTACAATGATCAGTTCTTC. Its translation: CASSPDSYNDQFF.

This clone is medium-sized (0.01 to 0.1%) in the sample. The chain links TRBV6-1 to TRBJ2-7, with 11 positions matching TRBD2. The CDR3 is made up of 16 amino acids. Per the germline V gene, CDR1 is MNHNS and CDR2 is SASEGT. The junction had 14 bases not matched to a gene; V was cut back by 7 bases and J by 6 bases. The CDR3 region has the DNA TGTGCCAGCACCGCCTTAGCGGGAGGGCCTAGGGGCGAGCAGTACTTC. It is translated as CASTALAGGPRGEQYF.

This clone was counted many times. Additional DNA sequences in this sample encode the identical CDR3. V and J are TRBV29-1 and TRBJ1-5; D possibly corresponds to TRBD1 (5 bases). CDR3 size: 13 residues. V was pared by 6 bases and J by 3 bases, with 12 bases between. Germline-derived CDR1 and CDR2 are SQVTM and ANQGSEA. The CDR3 loop reads CSVGGGNNQPQHF. Written as DNA, the CDR3 is TGCAGCGTGGGGGGGGGGAACAATCAGCCCCAGCATTTT.

This clone was counted ten times or more. The V and J genes are TRBV11-3 and TRBJ2-5; unclear D gene. Germline V CDR1 and CDR2: SGHNT, YENEEA. The V end lost 1 base, the J end lost 7 bases, and 4 bases lay between the germline ends. This CDR3 has 11 residues. The CDR3: CASSLGVTQYF. The CDR3, as DNA: TGTGCCAGCAGCTTAGGGGTGACCCAGTACTTC.

The V call is TRBV28, the J call TRBJ1-6; TRBD1 agrees at 7 bases. Germline assignment: CDR1 MDHEN and CDR2 SYDVKM. V dropped 8 bases and J dropped 8; count of bases not matched to a gene: 9. The CDR3 loop spans 14 amino acids. CDR3 DNA sequence: TGTGCCAGCGAGGGGGCTGCCCGAGATTCACCCCTCCACTTT. Amino acids: CASEGAARDSPLHF.

Many counts were recorded for this clone. The chain links TRBV27 to TRBJ2-5; D call uncertain. The CDR3 runs to 12 residues. V dropped 2 bases and J dropped 5 bases, with 6 bases sitting between them. Germline V gene sequence: CDR1 MNHEY, CDR2 SMNVEV (reference sequence). CDR3 residues: CASSLAGETQYF. The CDR3 bases are TGTGCCAGCAGTTTAGCTGGGGAGACCCAGTACTTC.

This clone was counted at least ten times. The chain is built from TRBV5-4 and TRBJ1-1; unclear D gene. This CDR3 has 12 amino acids. Germline-derived CDR1 and CDR2 are SGHNT and YYREEE (reference sequence). Trimming took 4 bases from V and 3 from J, leaving 7 bases between them. CDR3 sequence reads: CASSGWDTEAFF. Written as DNA, the CDR3 is TGTGCCAGCAGCGGGTGGGACACTGAAGCTTTCTTT.

This clone qualifies as medium-sized. This rearrangement joins TRBV12-3 or TRBV12-4 to TRBJ1-3, with a tentative D call TRBD1 (6 bases). This CDR3 is built from 16 residues. The ends were cut back, 6 bases at V and 4 bases at J, with 19 bases in the middle. The DNA of the CDR3 is TGTGCCAGCAGCCTCGGGGGGGCGTCGGCGGGAAACACCATATATTTT. Its protein is CASSLGGASAGNTIYF.

In the case of this clone: Other DNA sequences in the same sample also yield this CDR3. V gene TRBV20-1 combines with J gene TRBJ2-7; D gene uncertain. CDR3 length: 15 residues. V lost 6 bases to trimming and J lost 1 base, with 19 bases between them. Germline CDR1 DFQATT, CDR2 SNEGSKA (reference sequence). The CDR3 region has the DNA TGCAGTGCCAAAAAACCTGCAGGCAGTTCCTACGAGCAGTACTTC. Encoded protein: CSAKKPAGSSYEQYF.

This clone has ten or more counts. The rearrangement joins TRBV30 to TRBJ1-6; no definite D call. Germline V CDR1 and CDR2: GTSNPN, SVGIG (reference sequence). CDR3 size: 12 residues. The V gene lost 2 bases and the J gene lost 10 bases, with 9 bases spanning the gap. The CDR3 loop is CAWSRVRSPLHF. The CDR3 nucleotides read TGTGCCTGGAGTAGGGTTCGATCACCCCTCCACTTT. Together with reference TRBV30 and TRBJ1-6, the CDR3 gives the full variable domain: SQTIHQWPATLVQPVGSPLSLECTVEGTSNPNLYWYRQAAGRGLQLLFYSVGIGQISSEVPQNLSASRPQDRQFILSSKKLLLSDSGFYLCAWSRVRSPLHFGNGTRLTVT.

This clone was recorded at least ten times. This chain connects TRBV5-1 to TRBJ1-6; D is unclear. Per the germline V gene, CDR1 is SGHRS and CDR2 is YFSETQ. V lost 4 bases, J lost 7 bases, and 9 bases lay in between. The CDR3 sequence is 13 residues long. CDR3 amino acids: CASSPNQNSPLHF. DNA for the CDR3: TGCGCCAGCAGCCCCAATCAAAATTCACCCCTCCACTTT.

The chain employs TRBV11-2 and TRBJ2-7; 7 bases are a match to TRBD1. CDR3 size: 15 residues. Looked up from germline, CDR1 is SGHAT and CDR2 is FQNNGV. Trimming took 0 bases from V and 2 from J; bases not matched to a gene: 4. CDR3 protein: CASSLDWTGAYEQYF. CDR3 in DNA: TGTGCCAGCAGCTTAGATTGGACAGGAGCCTACGAGCAGTACTTC.

This clone was counted ten times or more. The chain employs TRBV9 and TRBJ2-7; 7 bases fit TRBD1. Germline V gene data show CDR1 as SGDLS and CDR2 as YYNGEE. This CDR3 comprises 15 residues. Trimming cost V 4 bases and J 2 bases; bases outside gene matches: 9. CDR3 sequence (DNA): TGTGCCAGCAGCACGGGGACAGACCAAGCCTACGAGCAGTACTTC. Protein: CASSTGTDQAYEQYF.

There are a few counts of this clone. The chain is built from TRBV6-1 and TRBJ2-7, with a tentative D call TRBD2 (7 bases). Trimming removed 7 bases at V and 4 bases at J, with 14 bases between. The CDR3 loop spans 13 amino acids. Germline V CDR1 and CDR2: MNHNS, SASEGT. The CDR3 region has the DNA TGTGCCAGCAACACGGCGGGGGCTTACGAGCAGTACTTC. Translated: CASNTAGAYEQYF.

The chain has TRBV12-3 or TRBV12-4 and TRBJ2-5; 9 bases match TRBD2. Germline trimming cut 6 bases from V and 5 bases from J; bases unmatched to any gene: 13. This CDR3 region has 16 residues. CDR3 amino acids: CASSPSGAGGRETQYF. The CDR3 nucleotides are TGTGCCAGCAGCCCCTCCGGAGCGGGAGGACGGGAGACCCAGTACTTC.

This clone was observed at least ten times. This chain connects TRBV2 to TRBJ1-6; D remains ambiguous. The CDR3 has 13 residues. The germline V gene has CDR1 SNHLY and CDR2 FYNNEI. Trimming removed 6 bases from V and 7 bases from J, with 10 bases in between. CDR3 sequence: CASRDRLNSPLHF. DNA for the CDR3: TGTGCCAGCAGAGACCGGTTGAATTCACCCCTCCACTTT.

There are a few counts of this clone. V and J are TRBV19 and TRBJ1-4; the D gene is possibly TRBD1 (5 bases). CDR1 is LNHDA, CDR2 SQIVND, per germline (reference sequence). This CDR3 region has 12 residues. Trimming pared 7 bases from V and 7 bases from J, leaving 10 bases between. The DNA of the CDR3 is TGTGCCAGTAACCAGGGAAGTGAAAAACTGTTTTTT. The encoded protein is CASNQGSEKLFF.